Here is one T cell receptor (beta chain) with its context. This clone's antigen is unknown. Base qualities are not at hand, and no much larger clone is one base apart. Receptors were amplified or captured by the immunoSEQ multiplex PCR assay. To provide template for TCR sequencing, every sample had RNA extracted and reverse transcribed into cDNA. SuperScript III was used to make first-strand cDNA, primed with a 2:1 mix of oligo-dT and random hexamers. A synthetic immune receptor repertoire was used to measure amplification bias, and any remaining bias was corrected computationally. The paper's data handling went like this. Raw reads were preprocessed to remove errors, and CDR3 was defined according to IMGT conventions as the region from the conserved cysteine to phenylalanine. Clonality was computed by normalizing Shannon entropy by log2 of the number of productive unique TCRs and subtracting the result from 1. Scalp TCRbeta sequences were cross-referenced with sorted blood CD4 and CD8 repertoires so that the CD4 or CD8 identity of scalp clones could be inferred. What TCRdb holds here is the immuneACCESS table cut down to in-frame rearrangements. Part of the clones is not present; checked against another copy, under half of the missing clones reflect an unresolved V gene, and the others are unexplained. V and J calls and clone size are those listed in that table; D and trimming were worked out from the DNA. A total of roughly 220,000 clones appear in this sample, roughly two fifths of them only once. The leading ten clones occupy roughly 0.5% of the sample.

These data belong to a study of CD8+ T cells in alopecia areata (dated 2018 in TCRdb). Turning to the overall study: Treated patients were enrolled in an open-label pilot trial of oral tofacitinib at 5 to 10 mg twice daily for moderate-to-severe alopecia areata. Patients on tofacitinib were biopsied at baseline and after 4 and 24 weeks of treatment, and several of the patients also had a later scalp biopsy. Scalp clonality was compared among normal scalp (n=4), patchy alopecia areata scalp (n=8), and alopecia totalis/universalis scalp (n=8). To study T cell clonal expansion in alopecia areata, the researchers applied high-throughput TCRbeta sequencing to both the C3H/HeJ mouse model and human patients. Patients received tofacitinib for 6 to 18 months and were then followed off drug for 6 months to check for delayed response and recurrence. TCRbeta CDR3 regions were amplified by immunoSEQ multiplex PCR with 35 Vbeta forward and 13 Jbeta reverse primers. On the human side, TCRbeta sequencing was run on scalp tissue and on sorted CD4+ and CD8+ peripheral blood T cells from healthy controls and from alopecia areata patients with either patchy or totalis/universalis disease. RNA came from the PAXgene miRNA kit for fixed scalp, the miRNeasy kit for PBMCs, and the RNeasy kit for mouse skin. For the treated patients, the SALT score, which quantifies what percentage of scalp surface area is affected, served as the measure of disease severity.

General study outcomes and caveats: With tofacitinib, both scalp clonality and the number of expanded CD8+ clones among the top 100 scalp clones went down significantly. Higher clonality and more expanded CD8+ clones were observed in lesional scalp than in normal scalp, particularly in alopecia totalis/universalis, a finding suggestive of antigenic drive. TCR sequences shared between patients were less clear than in mice, possibly partly because of HLA diversity in the patient population. Because the treated cohort was small and had only one nonresponder, larger studies are needed to examine links between baseline CD8+ expansion and response. Resident alphabeta T cells in normal human skin are also sequenced, complicating scalp TCR repertoire analysis, unlike mouse skin dominated by gammadelta T cells. Many expanded lesional clones persisted in scalp and blood during tofacitinib treatment, which may partly explain relapse after stopping treatment.

The sample's treatment or condition label is to be understood as: oral pan-JAK inhibitor, 5-10 mg twice daily. Lesional scalp punch biopsies and peripheral blood were collected from alopecia areata patients. PBMCs were isolated by density centrifugation and stained for CD3, CD4 and CD8, and CD4+ and CD8+ T cells were sorted on a FACSAria. The CDR3 covers 13 residues, taking in both the cysteine and the phenylalanine. Only CDR3 DNA remains: 39 bases, in frame from the first base. CDR1 SEHNR and CDR2 FQNEAQ are derived from the germline V gene (reference sequence). A distance of 5 bases separates the germline ends of V and J, which lose 0 bases and 8 bases respectively.

Rearrangement joined TRBV7-9 to TRBJ1-6, with the identity of the D gene unclear. The clonotype was recovered from a human donor with alopecia areata. This sample comprised CD4+ T cells sorted from blood, obtained at approximately week 31, from a patient treated with tofacitinib. The CDR3 protein is CASSLAQDSPLHF. The DNA sequence follows: TGTGCCAGCAGCTTAGCGCAGGATTCACCCCTCCACTTT.